The subject of this entry is one T cell receptor (beta chain). Its target is not known. Profiled with immunoSEQ multiplex PCR; TCRdb holds only in-frame clones, not every one. Of about 21,000 clones listed, nearly 99% were seen once; the top ten hold 0.13%. The germline V gene encodes CDR1 SEHNR and CDR2 FQNEAQ (reference sequence). The V end lost 1 base, the J end lost 11 bases, and 9 bases lay between the germline ends. The CDR3 spans 12 residues. This sample was included in a study of T cells after posttransplantation cyclophosphamide. The related graft donor's blood sample was taken on the day of bone marrow donation. The naive gate required viable CD3+CD4+ or CD3+CD8+ cells with CCR7+CD45RA+CD45RO-CD95-CD27+CD28+ phenotype. Findings and caveats of the study: Later post-transplant blood repertoires were often dominated by donor CD8+ memory clones. TRB clonality was highly associated with recipient CMV seropositivity and reactivation.

The sample consisted of naive CD8+ T cells sorted from PBMCs. The sequence derives from a man aged 40-49 years in good health, CMV-negative, and a related stem cell transplant donor. V gene TRBV7-9 combines with J gene TRBJ1-5, with no clear D. CDR3 DNA: TGTGCCAGCAGCTTAGGACGGCTAGCCCAGCATTTT. Its translation is CASSLGRLAQHF.